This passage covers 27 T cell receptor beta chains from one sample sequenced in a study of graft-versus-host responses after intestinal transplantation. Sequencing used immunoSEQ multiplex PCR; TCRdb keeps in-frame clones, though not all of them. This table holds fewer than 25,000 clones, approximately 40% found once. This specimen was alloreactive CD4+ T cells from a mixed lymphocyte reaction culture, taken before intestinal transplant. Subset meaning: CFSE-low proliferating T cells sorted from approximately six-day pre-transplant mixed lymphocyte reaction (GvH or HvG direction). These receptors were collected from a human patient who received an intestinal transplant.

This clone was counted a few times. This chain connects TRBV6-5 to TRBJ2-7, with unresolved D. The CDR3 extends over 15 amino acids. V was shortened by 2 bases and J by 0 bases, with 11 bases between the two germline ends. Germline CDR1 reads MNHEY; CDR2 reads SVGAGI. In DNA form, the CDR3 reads TGTGCCAGCAGTTACCTCTACGGTACCTCCTACGAGCAGTACTTC. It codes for CASSYLYGTSYEQYF.

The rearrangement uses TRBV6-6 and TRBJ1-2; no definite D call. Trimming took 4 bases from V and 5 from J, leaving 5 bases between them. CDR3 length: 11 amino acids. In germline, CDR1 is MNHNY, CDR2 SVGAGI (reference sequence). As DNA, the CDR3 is TGTGCCAGCAGTTTGCGATATGGCTACACCTTC. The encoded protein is CASSLRYGYTF.

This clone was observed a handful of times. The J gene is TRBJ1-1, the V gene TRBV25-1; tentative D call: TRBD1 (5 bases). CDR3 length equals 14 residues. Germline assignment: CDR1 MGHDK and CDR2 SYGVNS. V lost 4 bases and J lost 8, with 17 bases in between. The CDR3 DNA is TGTGCCAGCAGTGCCGACGTGGGGCCTCGAGAAGCTTTCTTT. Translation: CASSADVGPREAFF.

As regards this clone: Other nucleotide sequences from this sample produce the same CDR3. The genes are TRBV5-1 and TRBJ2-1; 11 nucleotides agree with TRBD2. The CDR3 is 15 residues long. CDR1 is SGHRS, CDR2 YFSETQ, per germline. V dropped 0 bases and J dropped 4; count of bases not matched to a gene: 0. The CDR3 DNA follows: TGCGCCAGCAGCTTGGGACTAGCGGGGTACAATGAGCAGTTCTTC. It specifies CASSLGLAGYNEQFF.

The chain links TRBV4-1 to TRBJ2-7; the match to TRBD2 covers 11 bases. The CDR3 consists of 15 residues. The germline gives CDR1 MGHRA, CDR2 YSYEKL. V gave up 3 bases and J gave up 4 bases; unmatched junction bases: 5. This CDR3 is CASSHQLAGVYEQYF. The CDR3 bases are TGCGCCAGCAGCCACCAACTAGCGGGAGTTTACGAGCAGTACTTC.

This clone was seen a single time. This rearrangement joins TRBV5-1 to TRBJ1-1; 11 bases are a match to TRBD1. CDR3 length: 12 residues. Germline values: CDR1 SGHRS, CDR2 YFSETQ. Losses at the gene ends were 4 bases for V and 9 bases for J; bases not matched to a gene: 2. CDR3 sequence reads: CASSLDRGQAFF. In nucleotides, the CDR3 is TGCGCCAGCAGCCTGGACAGGGGGCAAGCTTTCTTT.

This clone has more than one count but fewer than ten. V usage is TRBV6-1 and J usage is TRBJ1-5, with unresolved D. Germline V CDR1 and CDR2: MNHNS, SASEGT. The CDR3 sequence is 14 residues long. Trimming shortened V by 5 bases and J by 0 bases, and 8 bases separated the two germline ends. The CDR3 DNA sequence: TGTGCCAGCAGTCAGGATTATAGCAATCAGCCCCAGCATTTT. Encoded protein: CASSQDYSNQPQHF.

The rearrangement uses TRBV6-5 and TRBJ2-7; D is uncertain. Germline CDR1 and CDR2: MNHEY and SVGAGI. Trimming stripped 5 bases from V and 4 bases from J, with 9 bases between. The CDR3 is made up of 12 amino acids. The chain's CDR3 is CASSAMIYEQYF. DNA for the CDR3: TGTGCCAGCAGTGCGATGATATACGAGCAGTACTTC.

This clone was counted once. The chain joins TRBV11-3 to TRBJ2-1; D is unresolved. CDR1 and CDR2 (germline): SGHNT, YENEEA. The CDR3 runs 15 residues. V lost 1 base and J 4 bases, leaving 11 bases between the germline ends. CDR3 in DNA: TGTGCCAGCAGCTTAGGCCTAGTCTCATACAATGAGCAGTTCTTC. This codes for CASSLGLVSYNEQFF.

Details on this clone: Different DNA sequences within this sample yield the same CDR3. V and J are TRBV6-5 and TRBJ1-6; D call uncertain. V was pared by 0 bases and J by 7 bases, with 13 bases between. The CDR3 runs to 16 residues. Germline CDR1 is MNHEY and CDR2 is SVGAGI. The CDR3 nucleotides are TGTGCCAGCAGTTACTCGATCGGGGTAGGAAATTCACCCCTCCACTTT. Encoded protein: CASSYSIGVGNSPLHF.

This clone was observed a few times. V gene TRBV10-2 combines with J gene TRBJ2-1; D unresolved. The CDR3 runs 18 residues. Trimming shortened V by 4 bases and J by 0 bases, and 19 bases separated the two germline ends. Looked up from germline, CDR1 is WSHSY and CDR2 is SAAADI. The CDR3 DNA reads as TGCGCCAGCAGTGCCTCGGGTTACTACATGAGCTCCTACAATGAGCAGTTCTTC. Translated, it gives CASSASGYYMSSYNEQFF.

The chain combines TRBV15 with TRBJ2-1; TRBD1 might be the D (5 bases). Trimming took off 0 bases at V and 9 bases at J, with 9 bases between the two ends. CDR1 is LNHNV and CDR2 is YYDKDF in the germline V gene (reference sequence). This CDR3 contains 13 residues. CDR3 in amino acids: CATSRDYGAEQFF. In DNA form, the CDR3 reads TGTGCCACCAGCAGAGATTATGGGGCTGAGCAGTTCTTC.

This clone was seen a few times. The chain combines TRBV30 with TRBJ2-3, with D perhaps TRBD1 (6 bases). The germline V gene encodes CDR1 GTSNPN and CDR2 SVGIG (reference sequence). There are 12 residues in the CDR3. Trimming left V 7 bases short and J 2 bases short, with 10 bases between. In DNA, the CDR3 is TGTGCCTTGACAGGTCCCACAGATACGCAGTATTTT. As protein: CALTGPTDTQYF.

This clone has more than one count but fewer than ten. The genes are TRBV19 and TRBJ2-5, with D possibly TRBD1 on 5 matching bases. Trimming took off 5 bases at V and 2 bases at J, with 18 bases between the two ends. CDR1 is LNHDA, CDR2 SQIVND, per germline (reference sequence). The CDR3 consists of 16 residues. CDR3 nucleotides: TGTGCCAGTAGTGCCCGATCAGGGATCGGACAAGAGACCCAGTACTTC. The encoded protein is CASSARSGIGQETQYF. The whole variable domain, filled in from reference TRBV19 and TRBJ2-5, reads DGGITQSPKYLFRKEGQNVTLSCEQNLNHDAMYWYRQDPGQGLRLIYYSQIVNDFQKGDIAEGYSVSREKKESFPLTVTSAQKNPTAFYLCASSARSGIGQETQYFGPGTRLLVL.

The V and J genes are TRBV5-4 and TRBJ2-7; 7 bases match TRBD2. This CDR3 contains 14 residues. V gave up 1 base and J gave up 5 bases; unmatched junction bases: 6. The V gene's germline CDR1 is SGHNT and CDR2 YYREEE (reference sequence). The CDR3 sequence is CASSLRGRGDEQYF. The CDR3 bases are TGTGCCAGCAGCTTGCGAGGGAGGGGCGACGAGCAGTACTTC.

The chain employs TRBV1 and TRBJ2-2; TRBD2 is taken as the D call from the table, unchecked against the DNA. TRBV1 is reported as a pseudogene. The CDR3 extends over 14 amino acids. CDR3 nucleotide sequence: TGCACCAGCAGCCCATGGAGTGATCCCGGGGAGCTGTTTTTT. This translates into CTSSPWSDPGELFF.

The CDR3 region has the DNA TGTGCCTGGAGTGCGGGGATGACAGGGGGTCCCTATGGCTACACCTTC. Translated: CAWSAGMTGGPYGYTF. The J gene is TRBJ1-2, the V gene TRBV30, with TRBD1 matching 9 bases. Germline V lookup: CDR1 GTSNPN, CDR2 SVGIG (reference sequence). The length of the CDR3 is 16 residues. J lost 4 bases, V lost 1 base, and 10 bases had no gene match.

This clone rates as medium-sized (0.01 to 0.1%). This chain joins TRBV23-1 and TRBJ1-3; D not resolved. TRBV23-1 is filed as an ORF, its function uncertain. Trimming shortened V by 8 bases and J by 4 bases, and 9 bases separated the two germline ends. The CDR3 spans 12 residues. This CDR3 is CASPAYGNTIYF. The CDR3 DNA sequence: TGCGCCAGCCCCGCGTACGGAAACACCATATATTTT.

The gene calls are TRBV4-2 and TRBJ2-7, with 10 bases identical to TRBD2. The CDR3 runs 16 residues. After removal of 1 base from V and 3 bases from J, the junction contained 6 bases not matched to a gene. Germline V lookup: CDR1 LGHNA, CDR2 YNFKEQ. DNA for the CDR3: TGTGCCAGCAGCCAAGTGGTAATAGCGGGGGGCTACGAGCAGTACTTC. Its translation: CASSQVVIAGGYEQYF.

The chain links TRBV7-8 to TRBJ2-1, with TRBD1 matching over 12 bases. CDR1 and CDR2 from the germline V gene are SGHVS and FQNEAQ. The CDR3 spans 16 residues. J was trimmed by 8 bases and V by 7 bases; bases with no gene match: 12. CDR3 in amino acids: CASTLGGTGGLDEQFF. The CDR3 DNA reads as TGTGCCAGCACCCTGGGCGGGACAGGGGGCTTGGATGAGCAGTTCTTC.

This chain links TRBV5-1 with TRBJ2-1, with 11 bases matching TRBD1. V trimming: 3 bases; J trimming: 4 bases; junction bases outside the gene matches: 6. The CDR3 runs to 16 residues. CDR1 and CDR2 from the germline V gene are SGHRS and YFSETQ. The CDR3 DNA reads TGCGCCAGCAGCTGGACCGGGACAGGGGGATACAATGAGCAGTTCTTC. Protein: CASSWTGTGGYNEQFF. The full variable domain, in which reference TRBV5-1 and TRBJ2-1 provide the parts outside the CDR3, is KAGVTQTPRYLIKTRGQQVTLSCSPISGHRSVSWYQQTPGQGLQFLFEYFSETQRNKGNFPGRFSGRQFSNSRSEMNVSTLELGDSALYLCASSWTGTGGYNEQFFGPGTRLTVL.

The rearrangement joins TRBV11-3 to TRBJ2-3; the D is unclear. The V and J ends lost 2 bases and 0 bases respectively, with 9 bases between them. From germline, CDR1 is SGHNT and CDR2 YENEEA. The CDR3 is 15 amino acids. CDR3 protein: CASSLMGRSTDTQYF. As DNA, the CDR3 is TGTGCCAGCAGCTTAATGGGCAGGAGCACAGATACGCAGTATTTT.

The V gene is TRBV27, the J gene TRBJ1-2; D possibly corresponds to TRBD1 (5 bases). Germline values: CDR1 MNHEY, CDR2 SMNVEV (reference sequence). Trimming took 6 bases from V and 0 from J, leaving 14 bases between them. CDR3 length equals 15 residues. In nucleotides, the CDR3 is TGTGCCAGCAGACGCAACACAGGAGCTAACTATGGCTACACCTTC. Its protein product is CASRRNTGANYGYTF.

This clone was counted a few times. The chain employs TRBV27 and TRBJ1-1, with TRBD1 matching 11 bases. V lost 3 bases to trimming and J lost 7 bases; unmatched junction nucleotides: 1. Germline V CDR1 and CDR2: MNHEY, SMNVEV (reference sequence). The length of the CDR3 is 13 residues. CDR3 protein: CASSLDRGLEAFF. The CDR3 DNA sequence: TGTGCCAGCAGTTTGGACAGGGGGCTTGAAGCTTTCTTT.

The CDR3, as DNA: TGTGCCAGTACTACGGACAGGGGCTATGGCTACACCTTC. This encodes CASTTDRGYGYTF. The chain couples TRBV19 to TRBJ1-2; 9 bases line up with TRBD1. J gave up 4 bases and V 7 bases, and 4 bases lay outside the gene matches. The CDR3 spans 13 residues. The germline CDR1 and CDR2 sequences are LNHDA and SQIVND (reference sequence).

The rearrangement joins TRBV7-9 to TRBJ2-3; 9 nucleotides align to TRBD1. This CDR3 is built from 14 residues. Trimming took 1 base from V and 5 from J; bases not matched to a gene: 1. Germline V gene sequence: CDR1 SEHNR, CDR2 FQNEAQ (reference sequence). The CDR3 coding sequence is TGTGCCAGCAGCTTAGGACAGGGGGAAGATACGCAGTATTTT. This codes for CASSLGQGEDTQYF.

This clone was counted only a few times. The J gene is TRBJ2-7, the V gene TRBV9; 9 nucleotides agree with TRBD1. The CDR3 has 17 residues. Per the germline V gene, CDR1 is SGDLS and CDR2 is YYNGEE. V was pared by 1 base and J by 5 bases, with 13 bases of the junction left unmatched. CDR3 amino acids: CASSVRGTGRNLHEQYF. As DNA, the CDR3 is TGTGCCAGCAGCGTACGAGGGACAGGGAGGAATCTACACGAGCAGTACTTC.